This entry describes one T cell receptor (beta chain). Its antigen is currently not known. Qualities for individual bases were not recorded, and no much larger clone is one base off. The data belong to a study of blood T cell repertoires in COVID-19 (TCRdb year 2020). For context, the study as a whole: The collaborator samples originated in the United States, Italy and Spain and spanned the acute and convalescent phases of COVID-19. A de-identified subject ID, COVID-19 status, age in years and sex were almost always included in the sample metadata. The repertoires were released in a freely available public database meant as a resource for research on the immune response to SARS-CoV-2. The samples were drawn from two sources: the first 160 participants of the ongoing ImmuneRACE study, and 1,200 or so subjects contributed by 6 global collaborators. Where available, HLA class I and class II types were obtained from metadata supplied by the sample provider rather than from assay-based typing. The prospective study material was composed of cDNA or gDNA derived from T cells, B-cell-depleted T cells, or PBMCs. Subjects who had been exposed to COVID-19, were actively infected with it, or had recovered from it provided the deeply sampled blood TCRbeta repertoires that made up the dataset. Broader findings and caveats from the paper: Clinical and demographic metadata were provided uncurated, with the amount varying by source and participant.

TCRbeta CDR3 regions were amplified from genomic DNA by means of the immunoSEQ Assay, a bias-controlled multiplex PCR. The published analysis was carried out like this. Nucleated cell counts per sample were estimated from amplification of reference gene primers within the assay. To quantify the absolute abundance of each unique TCRbeta CDR3 rearrangement, sequence reads were collapsed and filtered. For each sample, productive Simpson clonality was calculated by taking the square root of Simpson's diversity index across productive rearrangements. Sourced from immuneACCESS, this table was stored by TCRdb with only in-frame sequences that have V and J called. A share of the clones is absent; for the studies checked, an unresolved V gene accounts for under half, and the remainder has no known explanation. The V and J calls and clone size were taken over from that table, and D and trimming were inferred from the DNA. Across this sample there are about 200,000 clones, with around 80% seen only once. The ten most abundant clones make up about 7% of the sample.

Whole blood was collected in K2EDTA tubes by collaborating institutions according to the institutions' own protocols. For TCRbeta analysis, collaborators shipped samples as frozen whole blood, isolated PBMCs, or DNA extracted from either of those sample types. Sample: peripheral blood. This receptor was taken from a woman aged 65 to 85 with acute or convalescent COVID-19.

The CDR3 region has the sequence CASSLWWRGVIYNEQFF. The nucleotide sequence is given as TGTGCCAGCAGTTTATGGTGGCGGGGGGTGATCTACAATGAGCAGTTCTTC. The chain is assembled from TRBV28 and TRBJ2-1, with 8 middle bases fitting TRBD2. According to the germline V gene, CDR1 reads MDHEN and CDR2 reads SYDVKM. Germline trimming: 0 bases from V, 3 bases from J; junction bases outside gene matches: 7. Its CDR3 holds 17 amino acids, cysteine through phenylalanine. Only the CDR3 DNA is retained, 51 bases long and in frame from the first base.